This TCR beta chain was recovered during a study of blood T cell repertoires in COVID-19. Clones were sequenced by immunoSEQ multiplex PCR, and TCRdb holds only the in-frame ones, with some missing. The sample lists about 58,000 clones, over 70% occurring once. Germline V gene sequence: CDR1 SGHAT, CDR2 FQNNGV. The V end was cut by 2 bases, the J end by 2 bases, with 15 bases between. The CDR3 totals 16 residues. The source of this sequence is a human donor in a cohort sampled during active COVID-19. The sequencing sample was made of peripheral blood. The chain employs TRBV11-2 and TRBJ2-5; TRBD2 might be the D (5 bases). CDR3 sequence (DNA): TGTGCCAGCAGCTTAATCACGGGAACTCTTCAAGAGACCCAGTACTTC. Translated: CASSLITGTLQETQYF.